This T cell receptor beta chain was sequenced during a study of T-cell memory formation after mild COVID-19. V was trimmed by 5 bases and J by 2 bases, leaving 14 bases between them. There are 15 residues in the CDR3. Germline CDR1 is SGHTA and CDR2 is FQGTGA. The TCR alpha and TCR beta cDNA libraries, bearing sample barcodes and UMIs, were generated by 5'RACE using constant-segment primers. Each CDR3 protein gets one entry after TCRdb re-called the 5' RACE reads with MiXCR. The repertoire holds about 350,000 distinct CDR3 sequences, with about 13% as singletons. The specimen sequenced was PBMCs or a T cell subset sorted from them (not recorded which). The TCR originated in a man aged 18 to 30 who had mild COVID-19 (a few samples of this study predate the infection). Cell type and time point are not known. The gene calls are TRBV7-3 and TRBJ2-3; the D call may be TRBD1 or TRBD2 (5 bases each). Here the CDR3 reads CASSPQGAFTDTQYF. CDR3 bases: TGTGCCAGCAGCCCTCAGGGAGCCTTCACAGATACGCAGTATTTT.